This entry lists 16 T cell receptor beta chains sequenced from one sample in a study of control samples from healthy donors and cancer patients. Here immunoSEQ multiplex PCR was the method, and the copy in TCRdb shows in-frame clones only, minus some. The profile covers 100,000 or so clones, with around 89% appearing a single time and under 10% taken by the ten largest. The sample consisted of blood. The receptor source for this set is a young man in good health.

This clone was recorded a few times. V and J are TRBV5-1 and TRBJ2-3, with no clear D. The CDR3 runs 16 residues. Germline CDR1 and CDR2: SGHRS and YFSETQ. Between the trimmed V and J ends, which lost 4 bases and 4 bases, there was a span of 19 bases. Written as DNA, the CDR3 is TGCGCCAGCAGCCCCCGGACCTCCCGTCTACCAGATACGCAGTATTTT. It is translated as CASSPRTSRLPDTQYF.

The rearrangement joins TRBV9 to TRBJ2-3; 8 bases line up with TRBD1. Losses at the gene ends were 4 bases for V and 6 bases for J; bases not matched to a gene: 10. The germline V gene encodes CDR1 SGDLS and CDR2 YYNGEE. The CDR3 has 15 amino acids. CDR3 residues: CASSSEGRGLDTQYF. The CDR3 region has the DNA TGTGCCAGCAGCTCCGAGGGCAGGGGGCTGGATACGCAGTATTTT.

CDR3 bases: TGTGCCAGCAGCCCGATGACAGGGAACACTGAAGCTTTCTTT. Amino acids: CASSPMTGNTEAFF. The J gene is TRBJ1-1, the V gene TRBV11-2; D is perhaps TRBD1 (6 bases). CDR1 is SGHAT and CDR2 is FQNNGV in the germline V gene. The CDR3 is made up of 14 amino acids. V lost 5 bases to trimming and J lost 1 base, with 11 bases between them.

The V call is TRBV14, the J call TRBJ1-5; D gene uncertain. This CDR3 contains 14 residues. V lost 0 bases to trimming and J lost 4 bases, with 7 bases between them. Germline values: CDR1 SGHDN, CDR2 FVKESK. This chain's CDR3 is CASSQEGWNQPQHF. In nucleotides, the CDR3 is TGTGCCAGCAGCCAAGAAGGCTGGAATCAGCCCCAGCATTTT.

V and J are TRBV5-1 and TRBJ2-1, with D hard to call. The ends were cut back, 4 bases at V and 15 bases at J, with 20 bases in the middle. Per the germline V gene, CDR1 is SGHRS and CDR2 is YFSETQ. This CDR3 has 13 amino acids. The CDR3 sequence is CASSPPGRVERFF. DNA of the CDR3: TGCGCCAGCAGCCCCCCAGGAAGGGTAGAGAGGTTCTTC.

This rearrangement joins TRBV30 to TRBJ1-3, with D unclear. Trimming left V 4 bases short and J 0 bases short, with 10 bases between. CDR1 and CDR2 from the germline V gene are GTSNPN and SVGIG (reference sequence). The CDR3 spans 14 residues. The CDR3 DNA follows: TGTGCCTGGATGGAGGAGAGCTCTGGAAACACCATATATTTT. As protein: CAWMEESSGNTIYF.

The chain is built from TRBV2 and TRBJ2-5; no reliable D call. This CDR3 contains 15 residues. Trimming stripped 7 bases from V and 4 bases from J, with 19 bases between. Germline CDR1 SNHLY, CDR2 FYNNEI. The CDR3 nucleotides are TGTGCCAGCATCCCCCAAGCCCTCCGTGGAGAGACCCAGTACTTC. Protein: CASIPQALRGETQYF.

The rearrangement links TRBV12-5 to TRBJ2-5; 8 nucleotides line up with TRBD1. CDR3 length: 13 residues. V lost 8 bases to trimming and J lost 5 bases; unmatched junction nucleotides: 7. The germline V gene has CDR1 LGHNT and CDR2 FRNRAP. The CDR3 is CASRQGAVETQYF. In DNA form, the CDR3 reads TGTGCTAGTAGGCAGGGGGCCGTGGAGACCCAGTACTTC.

The V and J genes are TRBV9 and TRBJ2-1; 7 nucleotides line up with TRBD2. Germline lookup yields CDR1 SGDLS and CDR2 YYNGEE. The CDR3 spans 11 residues. With 2 bases clipped from V and 13 bases from J, the junction kept 3 bases outside the gene matches. CDR3 loop: CASSVKTSQFF. The CDR3 DNA is TGTGCCAGCAGCGTGAAGACTAGCCAGTTCTTC.

This clone was recorded once. The rearrangement uses TRBV30 and TRBJ1-1; no firm D call. The V and J ends lost 1 base and 9 bases respectively, with 9 bases between them. Germline V lookup: CDR1 GTSNPN, CDR2 SVGIG (reference sequence). The CDR3 spans 11 residues. As DNA, the CDR3 is TGTGCCTGGAGTGCCCGGCGCCAAGCTTTCTTT. Protein: CAWSARRQAFF.

This clone showed up just a few times. This chain links TRBV7-3 with TRBJ2-1; D might be TRBD1 (6 bases). From germline, CDR1 is SGHTA and CDR2 FQGTGA. V lost 6 bases, J lost 1 base, and 10 bases lay in between. This CDR3 contains 14 residues. CDR3 nucleotides: TGTGCCAGCAGTTCTGGACAGTCCTACAATGAGCAGTTCTTC. Its translation: CASSSGQSYNEQFF.

The chain couples TRBV3-1 (or the pseudogene TRBV3-2) to TRBJ2-5; 9 bases fit TRBD1. This CDR3 comprises 15 residues. V was clipped by 7 bases and J by 7 bases; unmatched bases: 13. CDR1 is LGHDT, CDR2 YNNKEL, per germline (reference sequence). The CDR3 nucleotides are TGTGCCAGCATCCGCGGGGACAGGGATTTGGGGACCCAGTACTTC. Its protein is CASIRGDRDLGTQYF.

In its sample, this clone was seen a few times. The rearrangement uses TRBV2 and TRBJ1-6; possible D gene TRBD1, 5 bases. V shed 1 base and J shed 7 bases, with 11 bases lying between them. From germline, CDR1 is SNHLY and CDR2 FYNNEI. CDR3 length equals 15 residues. The CDR3 loop reads CASSEESGRNSPLHF. The CDR3, as DNA: TGTGCCAGCAGTGAAGAATCAGGGCGGAATTCACCCCTCCACTTT.

V gene TRBV30 combines with J gene TRBJ1-4; 7 nucleotides line up with TRBD1. This CDR3 spans 15 amino acids. Germline trimming cut 2 bases from V and 8 bases from J; bases unmatched to any gene: 11. The germline V gene encodes CDR1 GTSNPN and CDR2 SVGIG (reference sequence). The CDR3 region is CAWSRQGGRGEKLFF. CDR3 DNA: TGTGCCTGGAGTCGACAGGGCGGTCGGGGCGAAAAACTGTTTTTT.

In its sample, this clone was seen once. The chain recombines TRBV27 with TRBJ2-1; unclear D gene. V was clipped by 0 bases and J by 8 bases, with 8 bases between them. Germline V CDR1 and CDR2: MNHEY, SMNVEV (reference sequence). This CDR3 spans 13 amino acids. CDR3 loop: CASSLSIWDEQFF. CDR3 bases: TGTGCCAGCAGTTTATCGATCTGGGATGAGCAGTTCTTC.

The chain couples TRBV19 to TRBJ2-1, with D possibly being TRBD1 (5 bases). V lost 3 bases, J lost 3 bases, and 12 bases lay in between. Per germline, CDR1 LNHDA and CDR2 SQIVND (reference sequence). The CDR3 contains 15 residues. In DNA, the CDR3 is TGTGCCAGTAGTATGGGAAGACAGAGCTACAATGAGCAGTTCTTC. This translates into CASSMGRQSYNEQFF.